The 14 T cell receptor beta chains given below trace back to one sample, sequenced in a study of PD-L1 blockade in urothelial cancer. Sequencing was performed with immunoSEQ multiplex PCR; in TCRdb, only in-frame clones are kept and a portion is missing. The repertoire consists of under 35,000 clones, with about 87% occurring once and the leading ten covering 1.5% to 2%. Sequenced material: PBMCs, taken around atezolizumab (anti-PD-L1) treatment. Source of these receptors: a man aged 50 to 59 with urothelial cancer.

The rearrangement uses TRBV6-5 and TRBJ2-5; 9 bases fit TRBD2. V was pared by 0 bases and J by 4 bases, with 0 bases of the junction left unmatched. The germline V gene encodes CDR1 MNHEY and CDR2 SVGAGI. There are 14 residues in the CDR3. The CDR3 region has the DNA TGTGCCAGCAGTTACTCTAGCGGGAGAGAGACCCAGTACTTC. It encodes CASSYSSGRETQYF.

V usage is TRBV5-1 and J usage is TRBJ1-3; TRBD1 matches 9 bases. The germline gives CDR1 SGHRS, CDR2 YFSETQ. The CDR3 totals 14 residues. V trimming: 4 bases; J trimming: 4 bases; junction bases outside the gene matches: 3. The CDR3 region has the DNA TGCGCCAGCAGCCGACAGGGGGAAGGAAACACCATATATTTT. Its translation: CASSRQGEGNTIYF. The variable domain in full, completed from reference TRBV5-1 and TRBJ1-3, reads KAGVTQTPRYLIKTRGQQVTLSCSPISGHRSVSWYQQTPGQGLQFLFEYFSETQRNKGNFPGRFSGRQFSNSRSEMNVSTLELGDSALYLCASSRQGEGNTIYFGEGSWLTVV.

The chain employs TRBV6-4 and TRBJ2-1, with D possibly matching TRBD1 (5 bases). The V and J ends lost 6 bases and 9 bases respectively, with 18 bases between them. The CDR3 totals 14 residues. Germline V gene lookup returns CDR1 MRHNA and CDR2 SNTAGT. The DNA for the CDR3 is TGTGCCAGCAGCCCGGACCAACAGGTGGGTGAGCAGTTCTTC. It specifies CASSPDQQVGEQFF.

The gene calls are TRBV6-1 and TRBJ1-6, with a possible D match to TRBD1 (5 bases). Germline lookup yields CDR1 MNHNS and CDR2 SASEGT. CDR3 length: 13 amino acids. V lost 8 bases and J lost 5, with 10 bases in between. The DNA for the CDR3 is TGTGCCAGCTCGGGACTCGATAATTCACCCCTCCACTTT. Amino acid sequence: CASSGLDNSPLHF.

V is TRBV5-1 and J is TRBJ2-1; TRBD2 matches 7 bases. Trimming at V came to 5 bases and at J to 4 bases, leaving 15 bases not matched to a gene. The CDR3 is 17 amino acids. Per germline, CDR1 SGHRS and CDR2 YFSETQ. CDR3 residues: CASRPHSLAEIYNEQFF. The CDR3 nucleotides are TGCGCCAGCAGACCCCATTCTCTAGCGGAGATTTACAATGAGCAGTTCTTC.

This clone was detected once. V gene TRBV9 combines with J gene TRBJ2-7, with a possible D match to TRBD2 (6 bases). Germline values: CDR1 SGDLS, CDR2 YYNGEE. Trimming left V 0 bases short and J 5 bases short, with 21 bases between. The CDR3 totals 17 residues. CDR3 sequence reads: CASSVAGSGGEVDEQYF. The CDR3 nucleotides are TGTGCCAGCAGCGTAGCTGGGTCAGGAGGGGAGGTGGACGAGCAGTACTTC.

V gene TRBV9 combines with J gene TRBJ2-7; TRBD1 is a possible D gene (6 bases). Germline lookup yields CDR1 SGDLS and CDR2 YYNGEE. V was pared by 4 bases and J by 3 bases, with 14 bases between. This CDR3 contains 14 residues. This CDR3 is CASSPQTGRYEQYF. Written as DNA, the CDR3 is TGTGCCAGCAGCCCCCAGACAGGCCGCTACGAGCAGTACTTC.

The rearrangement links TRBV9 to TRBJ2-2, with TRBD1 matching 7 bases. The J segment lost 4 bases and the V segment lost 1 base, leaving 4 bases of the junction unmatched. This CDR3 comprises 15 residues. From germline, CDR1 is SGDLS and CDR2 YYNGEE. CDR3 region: CASSVRGGGTGELFF. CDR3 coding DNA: TGTGCCAGCAGCGTACGAGGGGGCGGCACCGGGGAGCTGTTTTTT.

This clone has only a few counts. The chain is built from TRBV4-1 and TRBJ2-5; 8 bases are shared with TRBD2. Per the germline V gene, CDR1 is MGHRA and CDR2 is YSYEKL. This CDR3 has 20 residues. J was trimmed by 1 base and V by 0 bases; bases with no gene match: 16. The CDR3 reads CASSQERGWGKAGAQETQYF. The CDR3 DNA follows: TGCGCCAGCAGCCAAGAAAGGGGCTGGGGTAAAGCGGGAGCCCAAGAGACCCAGTACTTC.

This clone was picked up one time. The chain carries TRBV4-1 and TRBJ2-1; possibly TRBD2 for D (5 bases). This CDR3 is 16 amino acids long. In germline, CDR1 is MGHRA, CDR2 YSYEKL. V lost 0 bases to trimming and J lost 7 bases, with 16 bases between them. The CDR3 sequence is CASSQDGWESGNEQFF. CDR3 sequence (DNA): TGCGCCAGCAGCCAAGATGGCTGGGAGTCTGGGAATGAGCAGTTCTTC.

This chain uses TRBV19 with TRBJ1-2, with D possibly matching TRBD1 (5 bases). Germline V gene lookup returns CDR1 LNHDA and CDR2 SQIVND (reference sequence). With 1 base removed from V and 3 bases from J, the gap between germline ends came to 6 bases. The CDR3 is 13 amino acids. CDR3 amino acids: CASSIARDYGYTF. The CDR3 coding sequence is TGTGCCAGTAGTATAGCCAGGGACTATGGCTACACCTTC.

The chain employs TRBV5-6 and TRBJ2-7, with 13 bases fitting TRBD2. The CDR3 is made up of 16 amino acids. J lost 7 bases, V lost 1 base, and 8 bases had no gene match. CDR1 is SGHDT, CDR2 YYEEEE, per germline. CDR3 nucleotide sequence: TGTGCCAGCAGCTTGAGGACTAGCGGGAGACTGAGGGAGCAGTACTTC. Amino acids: CASSLRTSGRLREQYF.

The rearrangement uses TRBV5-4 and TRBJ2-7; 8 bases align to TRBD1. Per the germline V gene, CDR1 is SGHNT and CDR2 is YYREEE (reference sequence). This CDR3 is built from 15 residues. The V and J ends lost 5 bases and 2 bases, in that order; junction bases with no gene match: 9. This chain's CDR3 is CASRSHRGSTYEQYF. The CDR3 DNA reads TGTGCCAGCAGATCTCACAGGGGGAGTACCTACGAGCAGTACTTC.

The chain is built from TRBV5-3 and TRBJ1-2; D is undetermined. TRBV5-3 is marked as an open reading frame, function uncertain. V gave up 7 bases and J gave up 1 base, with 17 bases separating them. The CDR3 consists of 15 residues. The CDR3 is CAREVLVVGNYGYTF. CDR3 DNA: TGTGCCAGAGAGGTTTTGGTAGTAGGTAACTATGGCTACACCTTC.